Listed below are T cell receptor beta chains from one sample, sequenced in a study of T-cell reconstitution after alpha-beta-depleted transplantation in children. MiXCR, applied by TCRdb to the PCR reads, yields one record per CDR3 protein. The table records 300,000 to 400,000 distinct CDR3 sequences, about a sixth of them present only once. The sample here was PBMCs, mostly from graft donor cells, taken 360 days after TCRalphabeta/CD19-depleted stem cell transplant. The receptor set was obtained from a male patient aged 2 to 10 who had a stem cell transplant for acute lymphoblastic leukemia, so the T cells may come from the graft donor. The CDR3 runs from the conserved cysteine through the conserved F or W. A D gene is named only where the DNA matches it firmly. Size is stated for part of the rows, as once, few or many counts, or as a class when the clone is expanded.

CDR3nt: TGTGCCAGCAGCGTAGCTGGAGCGGGAGTCGGGGCCGGGGAGCTGTTTTTT; CDR3aa: CASSVAGAGVGAGELFF; abundance: few; j_gene: TRBJ2-2; d_gene: TRBD2; v_gene: TRBV9
CDR3nt: TGTGCCAGCAGCTTATCAGGGGCCCACCCCGGCTACACCTTC; CDR3aa: CASSLSGAHPGYTF; abundance: .; j_gene: TRBJ1-2; d_gene: .; v_gene: TRBV5-5
CDR3nt: TGCAGCGCTAGGACTTACTACGAGCAGTACTTC; CDR3aa: CSARTYYEQYF; abundance: few; j_gene: TRBJ2-7; d_gene: .; v_gene: TRBV29-1
CDR3nt: TGTGCCAGCAGCCCCATCAACTTAGGATTCGAAGCTTTCTTT; CDR3aa: CASSPINLGFEAFF; abundance: many; j_gene: TRBJ1-1; d_gene: .; v_gene: TRBV12-3/TRBV12-4
CDR3nt: TGTGCCAGCAGTCGCTACAGGGGCTATGGCTACACCTTC; CDR3aa: CASSRYRGYGYTF; abundance: few; j_gene: TRBJ1-2; d_gene: TRBD1; v_gene: TRBV27
CDR3nt: TGTGCCAGCAGCTCATTTTGGGAGACCCAGTACTTC; CDR3aa: CASSSFWETQYF; abundance: few; j_gene: TRBJ2-5; d_gene: .; v_gene: TRBV7-9
CDR3nt: TGTGCCAGCAGCTTGGAACAGATCTTCTACAATGAGCAGTTCTTC; CDR3aa: CASSLEQIFYNEQFF; abundance: few; j_gene: TRBJ2-1; d_gene: .; v_gene: TRBV5-6
CDR3nt: TGTGCCAGCAGCTTAGCGTATGGCGGGACGTACGAGCAGTACTTC; CDR3aa: CASSLAYGGTYEQYF; abundance: .; j_gene: TRBJ2-7; d_gene: .; v_gene: TRBV7-2
CDR3nt: TGTGCCAGCAGACCACAGGGGCTCTACGAGCAGTACTTC; CDR3aa: CASRPQGLYEQYF; abundance: .; j_gene: TRBJ2-7; d_gene: TRBD1; v_gene: TRBV6-1
CDR3nt: TGTGCCAGCAGCTCCACGGGACTAGCGGGAGAATCCTACGAGCAGTACTTC; CDR3aa: CASSSTGLAGESYEQYF; abundance: few; j_gene: TRBJ2-7; d_gene: TRBD2; v_gene: TRBV2
CDR3nt: TGTGCCAGCAGCCAAAGGTCCCGGGGACTAGGCGAAAAACTGTTTTTT; CDR3aa: CASSQRSRGLGEKLFF; abundance: .; j_gene: TRBJ1-4; d_gene: .; v_gene: TRBV4-2
CDR3nt: TGTGCCAGCAGCCAAGATCCAGAGAACCAAGAGACCCAGTACTTC; CDR3aa: CASSQDPENQETQYF; abundance: .; j_gene: TRBJ2-5; d_gene: .; v_gene: TRBV4-2
CDR3nt: TGTGCCAGCAGTTTAAGGGTCTCCTACGAGCAGTACTTC; CDR3aa: CASSLRVSYEQYF; abundance: few; j_gene: TRBJ2-7; d_gene: .; v_gene: TRBV27
CDR3nt: TGTGCCAGCAGGGCCCGACAGGTCAATTACAATGAGCAGTTCTTC; CDR3aa: CASRARQVNYNEQFF; abundance: many; j_gene: TRBJ2-1; d_gene: .; v_gene: TRBV12-3/TRBV12-4
CDR3nt: TGCAGCGTCGGTACAGGAGGATGGAACACTGAAGCTTTCTTT; CDR3aa: CSVGTGGWNTEAFF; abundance: few; j_gene: TRBJ1-1; d_gene: .; v_gene: TRBV29-1
CDR3nt: TGTGCCAGCAGTGGGACTAGCGGGAACTCCTACGAGCAGTACTTC; CDR3aa: CASSGTSGNSYEQYF; abundance: many; j_gene: TRBJ2-7; d_gene: TRBD2; v_gene: TRBV2
CDR3nt: TGCAGTGCCTATGGACTAGCGGGGGGGATCACAGATACGCAGTATTTT; CDR3aa: CSAYGLAGGITDTQYF; abundance: many; j_gene: TRBJ2-3; d_gene: TRBD2; v_gene: TRBV20-1
CDR3nt: TGTGCCAGCAGCCCCAACAGGGGGTGGGCTAGCGGGAGCCCTGGGCAGTTCTTC; CDR3aa: CASSPNRGWASGSPGQFF; abundance: few; j_gene: TRBJ2-1; d_gene: TRBD2; v_gene: TRBV11-1
CDR3nt: TGCGCCAGCAGCCGGGGACAGCCCCATGCTTACAATGAGCAGTTCTTC; CDR3aa: CASSRGQPHAYNEQFF; abundance: .; j_gene: TRBJ2-1; d_gene: TRBD1; v_gene: TRBV4-3
CDR3nt: TGCAGCGTTGAAGGGCGGGATAACACCGGGGAGCTGTTTTTT; CDR3aa: CSVEGRDNTGELFF; abundance: few; j_gene: TRBJ2-2; d_gene: .; v_gene: TRBV29-1
CDR3nt: TGTGCCAGCAGGACAGAGGCCTACGAGCAGTACTTC; CDR3aa: CASRTEAYEQYF; abundance: .; j_gene: TRBJ2-7; d_gene: .; v_gene: TRBV6-2/TRBV6-3
CDR3nt: TGTGCCAGCAGCTTAACGGACGTTGGTGAGCAGTTCTTC; CDR3aa: CASSLTDVGEQFF; abundance: many; j_gene: TRBJ2-1; d_gene: .; v_gene: TRBV7-3
CDR3nt: TGCGCCAGCAGCCAAGATCGTGGTTCACCCCTCCACTTT; CDR3aa: CASSQDRGSPLHF; abundance: .; j_gene: TRBJ1-6; d_gene: .; v_gene: TRBV4-3
CDR3nt: TGTGCCAGCAGCGTCCTAGGACCTAACACCGGGGAGCTGTTTTTT; CDR3aa: CASSVLGPNTGELFF; abundance: few; j_gene: TRBJ2-2; d_gene: .; v_gene: TRBV9
CDR3nt: TGTGCCACCAGTGCCGGCGAGACCCAGTACTTC; CDR3aa: CATSAGETQYF; abundance: .; j_gene: TRBJ2-5; d_gene: .; v_gene: TRBV24-1
CDR3nt: TGTGCCAGCAGTGAAAGATTTGCTACGGACGGCCAATATGGCTACACCTTC; CDR3aa: CASSERFATDGQYGYTF; abundance: .; j_gene: TRBJ1-2; d_gene: .; v_gene: TRBV2
CDR3nt: TGTGCCAGCAGCCCACTGTGGGAAGATGGCATTCAGTACTTC; CDR3aa: CASSPLWEDGIQYF; abundance: .; j_gene: TRBJ2-4; d_gene: .; v_gene: TRBV25-1
CDR3nt: TGTGCCAGCAGTTCCGCCGGGACAGGGGGCGCGGTTGGAAACACCATATATTTT; CDR3aa: CASSSAGTGGAVGNTIYF; abundance: .; j_gene: TRBJ1-3; d_gene: TRBD1; v_gene: TRBV11-1
CDR3nt: TGTGCCAGCGGATCGCCCGGGGACAGCCTACCCACAGATACGCAGTATTTT; CDR3aa: CASGSPGDSLPTDTQYF; abundance: .; j_gene: TRBJ2-3; d_gene: TRBD1; v_gene: TRBV2
CDR3nt: TGCAGCGCTAGCGGGTACACAGATACGCAGTATTTT; CDR3aa: CSASGYTDTQYF; abundance: .; j_gene: TRBJ2-3; d_gene: TRBD2; v_gene: TRBV29-1
CDR3nt: TGCGCCAGCAGCCAAGAGGGCGAAGGCCCTGGTGAGCAGTTCTTC; CDR3aa: CASSQEGEGPGEQFF; abundance: few; j_gene: TRBJ2-1; d_gene: .; v_gene: TRBV4-1
CDR3nt: TGCAGTGCTAGACGATCGGTTAGGTTGAACACCGGGGAGCTGTTTTTT; CDR3aa: CSARRSVRLNTGELFF; abundance: few; j_gene: TRBJ2-2; d_gene: .; v_gene: TRBV20-1
CDR3nt: TGTGCCATCACCGAGGGGACTAGCGGACCGAACACCGGGGAGCTGTTTTTT; CDR3aa: CAITEGTSGPNTGELFF; abundance: .; j_gene: TRBJ2-2; d_gene: TRBD2; v_gene: TRBV10-3
CDR3nt: TGTGCCAGCAGTTTAGTAGGGAATCAGCCCCAGCATTTT; CDR3aa: CASSLVGNQPQHF; abundance: many; j_gene: TRBJ1-5; d_gene: .; v_gene: TRBV5-1
CDR3nt: TGTGCCACCACTCGGACCGGGGAGCTGTTTTTT; CDR3aa: CATTRTGELFF; abundance: .; j_gene: TRBJ2-2; d_gene: .; v_gene: TRBV10-3
CDR3nt: TGTGCCAGCAGCTCCCGGGACAGGGGAGGGCTACAAGAGACCCAGTACTTC; CDR3aa: CASSSRDRGGLQETQYF; abundance: many; j_gene: TRBJ2-5; d_gene: TRBD1; v_gene: TRBV11-3
CDR3nt: TGCGCCAGCAGCCAACCGGACAGGGACGTGTCCGGGGAGCTGTTTTTT; CDR3aa: CASSQPDRDVSGELFF; abundance: few; j_gene: TRBJ2-2; d_gene: TRBD1; v_gene: TRBV4-3
CDR3nt: TGTGCCAGCAGCGACGGGACTTGGGGAGAGACCCAGTACTTC; CDR3aa: CASSDGTWGETQYF; abundance: few; j_gene: TRBJ2-5; d_gene: .; v_gene: TRBV9
CDR3nt: TGCAGTGCTAGTCGGGGGAGGGGACCCTACAATGAGCAGTTCTTC; CDR3aa: CSASRGRGPYNEQFF; abundance: .; j_gene: TRBJ2-1; d_gene: TRBD2; v_gene: TRBV20-1
CDR3nt: TGCAGCGTTGAAGGACTGGGGGCGAACACTGAAGCTTTCTTT; CDR3aa: CSVEGLGANTEAFF; abundance: .; j_gene: TRBJ1-1; d_gene: .; v_gene: TRBV29-1
CDR3nt: TGCAGTGCTAGGGGGGGTTACCCCAGCTCCTACAATGAGCAGTTCTTC; CDR3aa: CSARGGYPSSYNEQFF; abundance: many; j_gene: TRBJ2-1; d_gene: .; v_gene: TRBV20-1
CDR3nt: TGTGCCAGCAGTGCGACGTGGAATCAGCCCCAGCATTTT; CDR3aa: CASSATWNQPQHF; abundance: .; j_gene: TRBJ1-5; d_gene: .; v_gene: TRBV27
CDR3nt: TGTGCCAGCAGAAATGGGCCCCAAGAGACCCAGTACTTC; CDR3aa: CASRNGPQETQYF; abundance: .; j_gene: TRBJ2-5; d_gene: .; v_gene: TRBV3-1